This TCR beta chain comes out of a study of T cell changes during pregnancy in multiple sclerosis. This clone was seen once. Sequencing used immunoSEQ multiplex PCR; TCRdb keeps in-frame clones, though not all of them. The data contain some 79,000 clones, 75% to 95% of them seen just once; the ten biggest clones take up around 0.5%. The TCR was taken from a female donor with multiple sclerosis, enrolled in a pregnancy study. Sequencing was performed on CD4+ T cells from peripheral blood mononuclear cells, taken in the second trimester of pregnancy.

The CDR3 here is CASSGGTDINYGYTF. DNA of the CDR3: TGTGCCAGCAGCGGCGGGACAGATATTAACTATGGCTACACCTTC. The chain recombines TRBV2 with TRBJ1-2, with 7 bases fitting TRBD1. The CDR3 is 15 amino acids. The germline gives CDR1 SNHLY, CDR2 FYNNEI. The V gene end was trimmed by 6 bases and the J gene end by 1 base; junction bases not matched to a gene: 8.